This T cell receptor beta chain was captured by sequencing in a study of CD8 T cells in ankylosing spondylitis. Findings of the study overall: Seemingly distinctive of ankylosing spondylitis blood was a TCR beta motif formed by eight highly homologous variants. Matched ankylosing spondylitis synovial fluid reportedly contained a significantly enriched population of disease-linked clones.

V gave up 2 bases and J gave up 4 bases; unmatched junction bases: 2. The length of the CDR3 is 14 residues. CDR1 is SEHNR, CDR2 FQNEAQ, per germline (reference sequence). This clonotype was seen at least ten times. The antigen remains undetermined. Construction of TCR beta libraries was performed using quantitative 5'-RACE with molecular barcodes. TCRdb ran MiXCR on the 5' RACE reads and lists one entry per CDR3 protein. The profile shows some 150,000 distinct CDR3 sequences, over 10% of them singletons. This sequence originates from a female donor with ankylosing spondylitis or in good health (not recorded which). Sample: blood, either unsorted or a sorted T cell fraction (not recorded which). V usage is TRBV7-9 and J usage is TRBJ2-3; 8 positions agree with TRBD2. CDR3 sequence (DNA): TGTGCCAGCAGCTTAAGCGGGGGATCAGATACGCAGTATTTT. Translating it yields CASSLSGGSDTQYF.